This entry concerns a single T cell receptor (beta chain). Its antigen is as yet unknown. This specimen comes from a study of cytomegalovirus exposure and HLA in healthy donors. Study observations and caveats: It was reportedly the case that the classifier diagnosed cytomegalovirus status with high specificity and sensitivity. First-cohort TCR clusters were later found to tend to co-occur in the roughly 120 validation repertoires. Researchers counted around 170 TCR beta chains as cytomegalovirus-associated.

V shed 5 bases and J shed 0 bases, with 13 bases lying between them. This CDR3 has 15 amino acids. Germline CDR1 reads MGHRA; CDR2 reads YSYEKL. Profiling relied on immunoSEQ multiplex PCR, and the TCRdb table lists in-frame clones only, not all of them. In the table there are 300,000 or so clones, around 90% of which are singletons. The sample was PBMCs. The sequence was collected from a man aged 30 to 39 in good health and CMV-seronegative. The rearrangement links TRBV4-1 to TRBJ1-1, with a weak D call TRBD1 (5 bases). CDR3 sequence reads: CASSRGRGMNTEAFF. The CDR3 nucleotides are TGCGCCAGCAGCAGAGGACGGGGGATGAACACTGAAGCTTTCTTT.